Below, 23 T cell receptor beta chains from the same sample are listed, as sequenced in a study of response to subunit inactivated influenza vaccine (dated by TCRdb to 2017 to 2018). Library construction relied on RT-PCR. The sequencer listed for this sample is Illumina HiSeq 2500. TCRdb reran the public reads through fastp at Q25 and MiXCR, keeping productive beta chains. CDR3 protein sequences are deduplicated, and each keeps its most common genes and DNA. For this sample there are fewer than 600,000 distinct CDR3 sequences; less than 7.5% appear just once. The ten largest clones capture 13% of the sample. Source: PBMCs from blood, taken roughly 24 months after vaccination. The receptors shown here come from a man between 50 and 69 years old who received an inactivated influenza vaccine. Donor details come from another sample of the same person, matched by shared clones.

The chain is built from TRBV27 and TRBJ1-1; no definite D call. Trimming took 3 bases from V and 0 from J, leaving 8 bases between them. The CDR3 covers 14 residues. Looked up from germline, CDR1 is MNHEY and CDR2 is SMNVEV (reference sequence). CDR3 residues: CASSFQAMNTEAFF. In nucleotides, the CDR3 is TGTGCCAGCAGTTTCCAGGCCATGAACACTGAAGCTTTCTTT.

CDR3 in amino acids: CASSLTTANTEAFF. Here the CDR3 DNA reads TGTGCCAGCAGTTTGACGACTGCGAACACTGAAGCTTTCTTT. V and J are TRBV28 and TRBJ1-1; D is ambiguous. This CDR3 has 14 amino acids. CDR1 and CDR2 from the germline V gene are MDHEN and SYDVKM. The V and J ends lost 3 bases and 1 base respectively, with 9 bases between them.

This clonotype was seen at least ten times. This chain links TRBV4-3 with TRBJ2-3, with D possibly being TRBD1 (6 bases). Germline assignment: CDR1 LGHNA and CDR2 YSLEER. Trimming left V 3 bases short and J 2 bases short, with 15 bases between. The CDR3 extends over 16 amino acids. The CDR3 DNA is TGCGCCAGCAGCCATGACTACAGGGACGCCACAGATACGCAGTATTTT. As protein: CASSHDYRDATDTQYF.

The rearrangement links TRBV6-1 to TRBJ2-3; a weak D match, TRBD1 (6 bases). V was clipped by 2 bases and J by 1 base, with 10 bases between them. CDR3 size: 15 residues. Germline lookup yields CDR1 MNHNS and CDR2 SASEGT. The CDR3 reads CASSEQGSRTDTQYF. CDR3 bases: TGTGCCAGCAGTGAACAGGGGTCTCGCACAGATACGCAGTATTTT.

This clonotype was observed a handful of times. The chain joins TRBV27 to TRBJ1-1; no definite D call. The CDR3 has 17 amino acids. CDR1 and CDR2 (germline): MNHEY, SMNVEV (reference sequence). V lost 4 bases and J 6 bases, leaving 24 bases between the germline ends. CDR3 sequence (DNA): TGTGCCAGCAGTTCCCTCCAGGATTTCAGGACCGGCGCTGAAGCTTTCTTT. Encoded protein: CASSSLQDFRTGAEAFF.

Details on this clonotype: At one boundary the junction diverges from the germline segment, which might be a read error. The V call is TRBV7-9, the J call TRBJ2-2, with 9 positions matching TRBD2. Germline lookup yields CDR1 SEHNR and CDR2 FQNEAQ (reference sequence). There are 17 residues in the CDR3. Here the CDR3 DNA reads TGTGCCAGTAGCTTAAAGCGGGGGGCGGCGAACACCGGGGAGCTGTTTTTT. This codes for CASSLKRGAANTGELFF.

As regards this clonotype: A much larger clone differs by one base, so this may be a read error. The chain links TRBV29-1 to TRBJ2-3; TRBD2 aligns across 11 bases. Germline assignment: CDR1 SQVTM and CDR2 ANQGSEA. The CDR3 length is 14 residues. V shed 5 bases and J 1 base; nucleotides not matched to a gene: 2. CDR3 nucleotide sequence: TGCAGCGTTAATAGCGGGAGGGGCACAGATACGCAGTATTTT. Its translation is CSVNSGRGTDTQYF.

V and J are TRBV6-1 and TRBJ2-5; D not certain. This CDR3 contains 13 residues. Trimming took 4 bases from V and 5 from J, leaving 11 bases between them. CDR1 and CDR2 (germline): MNHNS, SASEGT. The CDR3 bases are TGTGCCAGCAGTGGTTTGGGGTTGGAGACCCAGTACTTC. Residues: CASSGLGLETQYF.

This chain uses TRBV6-1 with TRBJ2-7; D unresolved. Trimming took 5 bases from V and 2 from J, leaving 10 bases between them. Germline lookup yields CDR1 MNHNS and CDR2 SASEGT. This CDR3 comprises 13 residues. CDR3 in amino acids: CASSRRSPYEQYF. CDR3 in DNA: TGTGCCAGCAGTCGTCGGTCACCCTACGAGCAGTACTTC.

This clonotype was detected many times. This chain links TRBV12-3 or TRBV12-4 with TRBJ1-5; weak D call: TRBD1 (6 bases). V was cut by 6 bases and J by 4 bases, with 19 bases left in between. CDR3 length equals 16 residues. The CDR3 loop is CASSPQGRGTNQPQHF. The CDR3 DNA sequence: TGTGCCAGCAGCCCCCAGGGCAGGGGCACAAATCAGCCCCAGCATTTT.

This clonotype was recorded a few times. V usage is TRBV11-2 and J usage is TRBJ1-2, with 7 bases identical to TRBD1. Germline V gene sequence: CDR1 SGHAT, CDR2 FQNNGV. With V trimmed by 5 bases and J by 6 bases, 9 bases remained unmatched. This CDR3 comprises 14 residues. In DNA form, the CDR3 reads TGTGCCAGCAGCCAGACAGGGATATTGAATGGCTACACCTTC. Translated, it gives CASSQTGILNGYTF.

V is TRBV19 and J is TRBJ2-1, with D possibly being TRBD1 (5 bases). In germline, CDR1 is LNHDA, CDR2 SQIVND (reference sequence). V was trimmed by 4 bases and J by 9 bases, leaving 22 bases between them. The CDR3 is 16 amino acids. In DNA, the CDR3 is TGTGCCAGTAGTACCCCAAGGGGCGCCACTCTCGGTGAGCAGTTCTTC. Translated: CASSTPRGATLGEQFF.

This clonotype has a count of ten or more. V is TRBV12-3 or TRBV12-4 and J is TRBJ2-1; D is unresolved. The V gene lost 2 bases and the J gene lost 6 bases, with 20 bases spanning the gap. This CDR3 has 17 amino acids. DNA of the CDR3: TGTGCCAGCAGTTTATGGTTTGGGCCAGGAACGGGCAATGAGCAGTTCTTC. Translating gives CASSLWFGPGTGNEQFF.

V and J are TRBV9 and TRBJ2-2; 11 bases are a match to TRBD1. The V segment lost 5 bases and the J segment 7 bases; nucleotides outside the gene matches: 7. Germline CDR1 is SGDLS and CDR2 is YYNGEE. The CDR3 loop spans 15 amino acids. CDR3 residues: CASRAGTGGIGELFF. CDR3 sequence (DNA): TGTGCCAGCAGAGCCGGGACAGGGGGGATCGGGGAGCTGTTTTTT.

V is TRBV18 and J is TRBJ2-2, with D possibly matching TRBD2 (6 bases). From germline, CDR1 is KGHSH and CDR2 LQKENI. The CDR3 length is 15 residues. Trimming cost V 3 bases and J 4 bases, with 12 bases left between them. The CDR3 bases are TGTGCCAGCTCACCGGAGGGCGCCGTCACCGGGGAGCTGTTTTTT. Translating gives CASSPEGAVTGELFF.

This clonotype has a handful of counts. V gene TRBV4-2 combines with J gene TRBJ1-1; 7 nucleotides match TRBD1. The CDR3 totals 14 residues. The junction had 4 bases not matched to a gene; V was cut back by 0 bases and J by 6 bases. Germline CDR1 and CDR2: LGHNA and YNFKEQ. CDR3 coding DNA: TGTGCCAGCAGCCAAGATAGGGGGCGCTCTGAAGCTTTCTTT. It specifies CASSQDRGRSEAFF.

This clonotype was counted only a few times. V gene TRBV7-3 combines with J gene TRBJ2-2; D is undetermined. V was cut by 1 base and J by 7 bases, with 7 bases left in between. The CDR3 is 13 amino acids. Germline V gene sequence: CDR1 SGHTA, CDR2 FQGTGA. The DNA for the CDR3 is TGTGCCAGCAGCTTAAACGCAAACGGGGAGCTGTTTTTT. The encoded protein is CASSLNANGELFF.

Only a few counts were recorded for this clonotype. The chain has TRBV12-3 or TRBV12-4 and TRBJ1-1; D is perhaps TRBD1 (5 bases). The CDR3 has 14 amino acids. V shed 6 bases and J shed 3 bases, with 14 bases lying between them. CDR3 sequence: CASSTGWGDTEAFF. CDR3 DNA: TGTGCCAGCAGCACAGGTTGGGGAGACACTGAAGCTTTCTTT.

This clonotype was seen at least ten times. V gene TRBV5-1 combines with J gene TRBJ1-2, with 7 bases identical to TRBD1. This CDR3 comprises 13 residues. Germline CDR1 reads SGHRS; CDR2 reads YFSETQ. J lost 10 bases, V lost 1 base, and 7 bases had no gene match. The CDR3 DNA sequence: TGCGCCAGCAGCTTGAGGGCAGGGGGGGACTACACCTTC. Translated: CASSLRAGGDYTF.

This clonotype was seen ten or more times. This chain connects TRBV12-3 or TRBV12-4 to TRBJ2-7, with D perhaps TRBD2 (6 bases). V lost 1 base and J lost 0, with 10 bases in between. CDR3 size: 15 residues. The CDR3 loop is CASSLGGVSSYEQYF. The CDR3 DNA sequence: TGTGCCAGCAGTTTAGGGGGGGTAAGCTCCTACGAGCAGTACTTC.

This clonotype was found many times. The chain is built from TRBV28 and TRBJ1-5, with D unresolved. Looked up from germline, CDR1 is MDHEN and CDR2 is SYDVKM. This CDR3 comprises 14 residues. Trimming took off 10 bases at V and 0 bases at J, with 13 bases between the two ends. The CDR3 nucleotides read TGTGCCACTGGAGCAGATTTTAGCAATCAGCCCCAGCATTTT. Translated: CATGADFSNQPQHF.

This rearrangement joins TRBV5-1 to TRBJ2-1; TRBD2 matches 7 bases. The CDR3 runs to 13 residues. Germline CDR1 is SGHRS and CDR2 is YFSETQ. J gave up 8 bases and V 1 base, and 3 bases lay outside the gene matches. The DNA of the CDR3 is TGCGCCAGCAGCTTGCGGGGGAGGGATGAGCAGTTCTTC. Translated, it gives CASSLRGRDEQFF. Complete variable domain (other parts from reference TRBV5-1 and TRBJ2-1): KAGVTQTPRYLIKTRGQQVTLSCSPISGHRSVSWYQQTPGQGLQFLFEYFSETQRNKGNFPGRFSGRQFSNSRSEMNVSTLELGDSALYLCASSLRGRDEQFFGPGTRLTVL.

The sample holds many counts of this clonotype. The V and J genes are TRBV5-6 and TRBJ1-1; no reliable D call. The CDR3 loop spans 11 amino acids. Germline CDR1 is SGHDT and CDR2 is YYEEEE. Trimming removed 0 bases from V and 4 bases from J, with 1 base in between. The CDR3 region is CASSLATEAFF. The CDR3 nucleotides read TGTGCCAGCAGCTTGGCCACTGAAGCTTTCTTT.